These 15 T cell receptor beta chains came from one sample sequenced in a study of blood T cell repertoires in COVID-19. Assay: immunoSEQ multiplex PCR; the TCRdb copy retains only in-frame clones and omits some. The sample consists of roughly 280,000 clones, about 89% of them appearing once. Sequenced material: peripheral blood. The origin of the receptors is a man between 40 and 49 years old with active or convalescent COVID-19.

The chain links TRBV19 to TRBJ1-5, with 9 bases aligning to TRBD1. The CDR3 totals 15 residues. V shed 2 bases, J shed 6 bases, and the junction held 5 bases outside the gene matches. CDR1 and CDR2 (germline): LNHDA, SQIVND (reference sequence). Here the CDR3 DNA reads TGTGCCAGTAGTATACCTGGGACAGGGTTTCAGCCCCAGCATTTT. Amino acid sequence: CASSIPGTGFQPQHF.

This clone was seen a handful of times. The CDR3, as DNA: TGTGCCAGCAGCCCGTCGGGACAGGGCCATCGAAGCCTCCACTTT. It translates to CASSPSGQGHRSLHF. The chain employs TRBV14 and TRBJ1-6, with 9 bases fitting TRBD1. Trimming took 4 bases from V and 15 from J; bases not matched to a gene: 13. The CDR3 covers 15 residues. Germline V gene lookup returns CDR1 SGHDN and CDR2 FVKESK.

The sample holds a few counts of this clone. The genes are TRBV18 and TRBJ1-2, with TRBD1 identical over 7 bases. CDR1 is KGHSH, CDR2 LQKENI, per germline. There are 13 residues in the CDR3. V lost 3 bases and J lost 7; bases outside the gene matches: 5. The CDR3 DNA is TGTGCCAGCTCACCGGAGGGGGCGAGTGGCTACACCTTC. Protein product: CASSPEGASGYTF.

The J gene is TRBJ2-2, the V gene TRBV9; 9 bases agree with TRBD1. The CDR3 runs 15 residues. V dropped 4 bases and J dropped 7; count of bases not matched to a gene: 8. Germline V lookup: CDR1 SGDLS, CDR2 YYNGEE. The CDR3, as DNA: TGTGCCAGCAGCCTCCGGGACAGGGAGTTCGGGGAGCTGTTTTTT. It encodes CASSLRDREFGELFF. The full variable domain, its missing parts supplied by reference TRBV9 and TRBJ2-2, is DSGVTQTPKHLITATGQRVTLRCSPRSGDLSVYWYQQSLDQGLQFLIQYYNGEERAKGNILERFSAQQFPDLHSELNLSSLELGDSALYFCASSLRDREFGELFFGEGSRLTVL.

The chain recombines TRBV29-1 with TRBJ2-2; 9 nucleotides match TRBD1. Unmatched junction bases numbered 16, after V lost 7 bases and J lost 7 bases. The length of the CDR3 is 16 residues. Per germline, CDR1 SQVTM and CDR2 ANQGSEA. CDR3 region: CSASAATGGLGGELFF. CDR3 DNA sequence: TGCAGCGCCTCCGCCGCGACAGGGGGTTTGGGCGGGGAGCTGTTTTTT.

CDR3: CATSDWGLAGGQFF. CDR3 sequence (DNA): TGTGCCACCAGTGATTGGGGGCTAGCGGGGGGGCAGTTCTTC. The rearrangement links TRBV24-1 to TRBJ2-1; 11 bases align to TRBD2. The germline V gene encodes CDR1 KGHDR and CDR2 SFDVKD. This CDR3 spans 14 amino acids. V was pared by 2 bases and J by 12 bases, with 5 bases of the junction left unmatched.

The chain couples TRBV11-2 to TRBJ1-4; D uncertain. CDR1 is SGHAT and CDR2 is FQNNGV in the germline V gene. The CDR3 is 15 residues long. With 2 bases removed from V and 5 bases from J, the gap between germline ends came to 12 bases. The DNA for the CDR3 is TGTGCCAGCAGCTTAAATGGGGAGAGGAATGAAAAACTGTTTTTT. This encodes CASSLNGERNEKLFF.

Comment on this clone: Other nucleotide sequences in the sample specify the same CDR3. This rearrangement joins TRBV4-2 to TRBJ2-7, with 8 bases aligning to TRBD2. V shed 0 bases and J 0 bases; nucleotides not matched to a gene: 1. The length of the CDR3 is 15 residues. Germline V CDR1 and CDR2: LGHNA, YNFKEQ. CDR3 DNA sequence: TGTGCCAGCAGCCAAGACCTAGCGGGCTCCTACGAGCAGTACTTC. Protein product: CASSQDLAGSYEQYF.

The gene calls are TRBV5-4 and TRBJ2-1; 9 nucleotides line up with TRBD2. Trimming cost V 1 base and J 10 bases; bases outside gene matches: 12. CDR1 is SGHNT, CDR2 YYREEE, per germline (reference sequence). This CDR3 contains 16 residues. In DNA, the CDR3 is TGTGCCAGCAGCTTGTCTAGCGGGACCACCAAGGGGGAGCAGTTCTTC. This gives the protein CASSLSSGTTKGEQFF.

The rearrangement uses TRBV28 and TRBJ1-1, with D perhaps matching TRBD1 (6 bases). The CDR3 sequence is 14 residues long. With 3 bases removed from V and 0 bases from J, the gap between germline ends came to 8 bases. Per the germline V gene, CDR1 is MDHEN and CDR2 is SYDVKM. CDR3: CASSLGTLNTEAFF. The DNA of the CDR3 is TGTGCCAGCAGTTTGGGGACACTGAACACTGAAGCTTTCTTT. The full variable domain, in which reference TRBV28 and TRBJ1-1 provide the parts outside the CDR3, is DVKVTQSSRYLVKRTGEKVFLECVQDMDHENMFWYRQDPGLGLRLIYFSYDVKMKEKGDIPEGYSVSREKKERFSLILESASTNQTSMYLCASSLGTLNTEAFFGQGTRLTVV.

V is TRBV10-1 and J is TRBJ2-3; D call uncertain. CDR1 is WNHNN, CDR2 SYGVQD, per germline (reference sequence). With 2 bases removed from V and 0 bases from J, the gap between germline ends came to 6 bases. The length of the CDR3 is 14 residues. This chain's CDR3 is CASSETQSTDTQYF. DNA for the CDR3: TGCGCCAGCAGTGAGACACAAAGCACAGATACGCAGTATTTT.

J is TRBJ2-1 and V is TRBV28; D is possibly TRBD1 (5 bases). The CDR3 covers 16 residues. Germline assignment: CDR1 MDHEN and CDR2 SYDVKM. V was trimmed by 4 bases and J by 4 bases, leaving 17 bases between them. CDR3 bases: TGTGCCAGCAGTTCACTCGACAGTAGCCTTTACAATGAGCAGTTCTTC. Protein product: CASSSLDSSLYNEQFF.

This rearrangement joins TRBV6-5 to TRBJ1-4, with a possible D match to TRBD1 (6 bases). CDR1 MNHEY and CDR2 SVGAGI come from the germline V gene. The V end lost 0 bases, the J end lost 3 bases, and 8 bases lay between the germline ends. This CDR3 is built from 15 residues. CDR3 sequence (DNA): TGTGCCAGCAGTTACTCGGGGGGGCCTAATGAAAAACTGTTTTTT. Translated: CASSYSGGPNEKLFF.

The chain employs TRBV15 and TRBJ2-5; 9 nucleotides line up with TRBD1. Germline values: CDR1 LNHNV, CDR2 YYDKDF (reference sequence). The CDR3 covers 15 residues. J was trimmed by 5 bases and V by 1 base; bases with no gene match: 5. CDR3 amino acids: CATSRGVTGGETQYF. CDR3 coding DNA: TGTGCCACCAGCAGAGGAGTTACAGGGGGCGAGACCCAGTACTTC.

The chain is built from TRBV28 and TRBJ2-1, with 8 bases aligning to TRBD2. The junction had 11 bases not matched to a gene; V was cut back by 6 bases and J by 1 base. The CDR3 has 17 residues. Germline values: CDR1 MDHEN, CDR2 SYDVKM. The CDR3 reads CASSRSAGGLSYNEQFF. CDR3 in DNA: TGTGCCAGCAGCCGATCCGCGGGGGGTTTATCCTACAATGAGCAGTTCTTC.